This is a list of T cell receptor beta chains from one sample in a study of regulatory T cells in long-lasting Graves disease. TCRdb reprocessed the multiplex PCR reads via MiXCR and lists one record per CDR3 protein. The sample lists about 400,000 distinct CDR3 sequences, less than 25% occurring once. The sequencing here drew on peripheral blood mononuclear cells (PBMCs), taken when the disease was refractory, from a patient treated with antithyroid drugs. These receptors were taken from a female donor with Graves disease. Each CDR3 is given with its conserved first and last residue. A D gene is named only where the DNA matches it firmly. Clone size is shown for a subset of rows, as once, few, many or a class of expanded clone.

d_call: .; clone_size: many; j_call: TRBJ1-6; v_call: TRBV30; cdr3_nt: TGTGCCTGGAGAACCTCCAATTCACCCCTCCACTTT; cdr3_aa: CAWRTSNSPLHF
d_call: .; clone_size: .; j_call: TRBJ2-2; v_call: TRBV12-3/TRBV12-4; cdr3_nt: TGTGCCAGCAGTTCTACGCTCGGGGGCCGGAACACCGGGGAGCTGTTTTTT; cdr3_aa: CASSSTLGGRNTGELFF
d_call: .; clone_size: .; j_call: TRBJ2-1; v_call: TRBV28; cdr3_nt: TGTGCCAGCAGTTTTCTAGCCTACAATGAGCAGTTCTTC; cdr3_aa: CASSFLAYNEQFF
d_call: TRBD2; clone_size: .; j_call: TRBJ2-1; v_call: TRBV27; cdr3_nt: TGTGCCAGGAGGGCTTGGACTAGCGGGAGAGAGGGAAATGAGCAGTTCTTC; cdr3_aa: CARRAWTSGREGNEQFF
d_call: .; clone_size: many; j_call: TRBJ1-1; v_call: TRBV5-1; cdr3_nt: TGCGCCAGCAGCCCGCAGGGCAGTACCACTGAAGCTTTCTTT; cdr3_aa: CASSPQGSTTEAFF
d_call: TRBD1; clone_size: few; j_call: TRBJ1-2; v_call: TRBV7-2; cdr3_nt: TGTGCCAGCAGCCTGACCGGGACAGCTAACTATGGCTACACCTTC; cdr3_aa: CASSLTGTANYGYTF
d_call: TRBD1; clone_size: many; j_call: TRBJ1-2; v_call: TRBV19; cdr3_nt: TGTGCCAGTAGTATGAGTGGACTACAGGGGAGCTATGGCTACACCTTC; cdr3_aa: CASSMSGLQGSYGYTF
d_call: .; clone_size: .; j_call: TRBJ2-3; v_call: TRBV6-5; cdr3_nt: TGTGCCAGCAGTTACGGCGGGCAGGACAGCACAGATACGCAGTATTTT; cdr3_aa: CASSYGGQDSTDTQYF
d_call: TRBD2; clone_size: .; j_call: TRBJ2-3; v_call: TRBV29-1; cdr3_nt: TGCAGCGTTGATAGCGGGGTCACAGATACGCAGTATTTT; cdr3_aa: CSVDSGVTDTQYF
d_call: .; clone_size: few; j_call: TRBJ1-1; v_call: TRBV11-2; cdr3_nt: TGTGCCAGCAGCTTAGCTTGGGGGGGGGAGGCTTTCTTT; cdr3_aa: CASSLAWGGEAFF
d_call: .; clone_size: .; j_call: TRBJ1-1; v_call: TRBV30; cdr3_nt: TGTGCCTGGAGTCAGGGGATGGAAGCTTTCTTT; cdr3_aa: CAWSQGMEAFF
d_call: TRBD2; clone_size: many; j_call: TRBJ2-5; v_call: TRBV3-1; cdr3_nt: TGTGCCAGCGGACTAGCGGGAAGCGAGACCCAGTACTTC; cdr3_aa: CASGLAGSETQYF
d_call: TRBD1; clone_size: many; j_call: TRBJ1-5; v_call: TRBV27; cdr3_nt: TGTGCCAGCAGCCCCATCCCGGGACAGCGCAATCAGCCCCAGCATTTT; cdr3_aa: CASSPIPGQRNQPQHF
d_call: .; clone_size: few; j_call: TRBJ1-6; v_call: TRBV12-3/TRBV12-4; cdr3_nt: TGTGCCAGCAGTTTACACGGGGGGGATTCACCCCTCCACTTT; cdr3_aa: CASSLHGGDSPLHF
d_call: .; clone_size: .; j_call: TRBJ2-7; v_call: TRBV2; cdr3_nt: TGTGCCAGCAGGGGTCGAAGCCATACCTACGAGCAGTACTTC; cdr3_aa: CASRGRSHTYEQYF
d_call: TRBD1; clone_size: many; j_call: TRBJ2-7; v_call: TRBV7-2; cdr3_nt: TGTGCCAGCAGACCGCGACAGGGTATCTACGAGCAGTACTTC; cdr3_aa: CASRPRQGIYEQYF
d_call: .; clone_size: few; j_call: TRBJ2-7; v_call: TRBV6-1; cdr3_nt: TGTGCCAGCAGACGGTACAGGGAGGTCGACGAGCAGTACTTC; cdr3_aa: CASRRYREVDEQYF
d_call: TRBD1; clone_size: many; j_call: TRBJ2-7; v_call: TRBV27; cdr3_nt: TGTGCCAGCAGTTTATCCGGGACAGGGGTGGGCGAGCAGTACTTC; cdr3_aa: CASSLSGTGVGEQYF
d_call: .; clone_size: .; j_call: TRBJ1-4; v_call: TRBV20-1; cdr3_nt: TGCAGTGCTAGATTGTACGATGAGCCTAATGAAAAACTGTTTTTT; cdr3_aa: CSARLYDEPNEKLFF
d_call: .; clone_size: many; j_call: TRBJ1-1; v_call: TRBV7-2; cdr3_nt: TGTGCCAGCAGCTTGCTCTCCCGAAGGCAAACTGAAGCTTTCTTT; cdr3_aa: CASSLLSRRQTEAFF
d_call: TRBD2; clone_size: many; j_call: TRBJ2-2; v_call: TRBV3-1; cdr3_nt: TGTGCCAGCAGCCAAAGCGGGAGTGCCGGGGAGCTGTTTTTT; cdr3_aa: CASSQSGSAGELFF
d_call: TRBD1; clone_size: many; j_call: TRBJ2-7; v_call: TRBV20-1; cdr3_nt: TGCAGTGCTAGAATGCGGGACAGGCTACCCTACGAGCAGTACTTC; cdr3_aa: CSARMRDRLPYEQYF
d_call: TRBD1; clone_size: few; j_call: TRBJ1-5; v_call: TRBV6-1; cdr3_nt: TGTGCCAGCAGTGAAGTGGGACAGGGGTTCAATCAGCCCCAGCATTTT; cdr3_aa: CASSEVGQGFNQPQHF
d_call: .; clone_size: .; j_call: TRBJ2-1; v_call: TRBV28; cdr3_nt: TGTGCCAGCAGCCCCGGGGTAGGAGGTTTAGGTGAGCAGTTCTTC; cdr3_aa: CASSPGVGGLGEQFF
d_call: .; clone_size: few; j_call: TRBJ1-1; v_call: TRBV30; cdr3_nt: TGTGCCTGGAGTGTAAAACCTTTGAACACTGAAGCTTTCTTT; cdr3_aa: CAWSVKPLNTEAFF
d_call: TRBD1; clone_size: many; j_call: TRBJ1-5; v_call: TRBV20-1; cdr3_nt: TGCAGTGCAGTAGAGAACAGGGGGCATTTCTTCAATCAGCCCCAGCATTTT; cdr3_aa: CSAVENRGHFFNQPQHF
d_call: TRBD2; clone_size: many; j_call: TRBJ2-7; v_call: TRBV9; cdr3_nt: TGTGCCAGCAGCGGTGCAGCGGGAGGAGTATGGGGCGAGCAGTACTTC; cdr3_aa: CASSGAAGGVWGEQYF
d_call: .; clone_size: many; j_call: TRBJ2-7; v_call: TRBV27; cdr3_nt: TGTGCCAGCAGTTTAACAGGTCCGACCGAGCAGTACTTC; cdr3_aa: CASSLTGPTEQYF
d_call: .; clone_size: many; j_call: TRBJ2-6; v_call: TRBV12-3/TRBV12-4; cdr3_nt: TGTGCCAGCAGTTTAGCGCCAGGGGCGGGTTTTGGGGCCAACGTCCTGACTTTC; cdr3_aa: CASSLAPGAGFGANVLTF
d_call: TRBD1; clone_size: many; j_call: TRBJ2-7; v_call: TRBV7-2; cdr3_nt: TGTGCCAGCAGATCGGACAGGGGCTACGAGCAGTACTTC; cdr3_aa: CASRSDRGYEQYF
d_call: TRBD2; clone_size: many; j_call: TRBJ2-5; v_call: TRBV7-8; cdr3_nt: TGTGCCAGCAGCTCAGGGACTAGCGGACTCTGGGCCCAGTACTTC; cdr3_aa: CASSSGTSGLWAQYF
d_call: .; clone_size: .; j_call: TRBJ1-2; v_call: TRBV4-3; cdr3_nt: TGCGCCAGCAGCCAAGATCTTGACGGTTTCAAGGGCTATGGCTACACCTTC; cdr3_aa: CASSQDLDGFKGYGYTF
d_call: TRBD1; clone_size: few; j_call: TRBJ2-1; v_call: TRBV7-9; cdr3_nt: TGTGCCAGCAGCTTAGGACAGGGTTACAATGAGCAGTTCTTC; cdr3_aa: CASSLGQGYNEQFF
d_call: .; clone_size: many; j_call: TRBJ1-6; v_call: TRBV28; cdr3_nt: TGTGCCAGCAGCTCCAGGGACTCACCCCTCCACTTT; cdr3_aa: CASSSRDSPLHF
d_call: .; clone_size: few; j_call: TRBJ1-1; v_call: TRBV19; cdr3_nt: TGTGCCAGTGGCCACGGGGTGGTCAGGGAGGACCCTGAAGCTTTCTTT; cdr3_aa: CASGHGVVREDPEAFF
d_call: TRBD1; clone_size: .; j_call: TRBJ1-5; v_call: TRBV19; cdr3_nt: TGTGCCAGTCGGACAGGGGATGAGGCCTCTCAGCCCCAGCATTTT; cdr3_aa: CASRTGDEASQPQHF